This T cell receptor (beta chain) was retrieved from a study of blood T cell repertoires in COVID-19. In the study overall: Sources were T cells, B-cell-depleted T cells, or PBMCs; the material itself was cDNA or gDNA.

Study processing details: Researchers report that nucleated cell counts were estimated from reference gene primer amplification. The table came from immunoSEQ multiplex PCR; TCRdb's copy has only in-frame clones and leaves some out. V and J calls and clone size are as listed in that table; D and trimming were resolved from the DNA. The data hold 60,000 to 75,000 clones, with 85% observed a single time. This receptor was obtained from a human donor in a cohort sampled during active COVID-19. The sequenced sample consisted of peripheral blood.

CDR3 in amino acids: CASGLQGGNEQFF. Written as DNA, the CDR3 is TGTGCCAGCGGGTTGCAGGGTGGCAATGAGCAGTTCTTC. The V call is TRBV25-1, the J call TRBJ2-1, with D possibly TRBD1 on 5 matching bases. With 8 bases removed from V and 6 bases from J, the gap between germline ends came to 14 bases. The CDR3 covers 13 residues. Germline V gene data show CDR1 as MGHDK and CDR2 as SYGVNS.